These 25 T cell receptor beta chains were all obtained from the same sample, sequenced in a study of T cells expressing NK-cell markers. One entry per CDR3 protein, without DNA, is what TCRdb gives after re-calling the 5' RACE reads. The sample features 400,000 to 550,000 distinct CDR3 sequences, with 7.3% in its top ten. The sample was blood T cells: a sorted CD56 or NKG2C T cell subset, CD4+ or CD8+ T cells, or bulk PBMC T cells (not recorded which). These receptors originate from a woman aged 18 to 75 in good health.

This chain links TRBV7-3 with TRBJ2-7; TCRdb's D gene call, TRBD1, goes unchecked for lack of DNA. The V gene's germline CDR1 is SGHTA and CDR2 FQGTGA. The CDR3 sequence is 13 residues long. The CDR3 reads CASSSDYPGEQYF.

This chain uses TRBV29-1 with TRBJ2-1. CDR1 and CDR2 from the germline V gene are SQVTM and ANQGSEA. The CDR3 is made up of 14 amino acids. The CDR3 here is CSGKGKGSYNEQFF.

This rearrangement joins TRBV6-1 to TRBJ1-5; TCRdb names TRBD1, which stays unverified in the absence of DNA. Germline V gene sequence: CDR1 MNHNS, CDR2 SASEGT. The CDR3 extends over 17 amino acids. The CDR3: CASSRTGFKDSNQPQHF.

The chain is built from TRBV5-6 and TRBJ2-7; TCRdb names TRBD2, which stays unverified in the absence of DNA. This CDR3 spans 15 amino acids. Germline-derived CDR1 and CDR2 are SGHDT and YYEEEE. The CDR3 spells CASSKRQSRTPEQYF.

The chain carries TRBV20-1 and TRBJ2-1; TCRdb outputs TRBD1, but without DNA this stays unchecked. The CDR3 totals 14 residues. Per germline, CDR1 DFQATT and CDR2 SNEGSKA (reference sequence). The CDR3 sequence is CSARDPAGRNEQFF.

The rearrangement uses TRBV10-2 and TRBJ2-5; TCRdb's D call, TRBD1, is unchecked because there is no DNA. Germline lookup yields CDR1 WSHSY and CDR2 SAAADI. This CDR3 spans 13 amino acids. This CDR3 is CASSQTGPETQYF.

The genes are TRBV18 and TRBJ2-1; TCRdb indicates TRBD2, and absent DNA this call remains unverified. The CDR3 is 16 residues long. Germline CDR1 reads KGHSH; CDR2 reads LQKENI. This CDR3 reads CASSPPGVAGGNEQFF.

The chain recombines TRBV28 with TRBJ2-3. The CDR3 is made up of 12 amino acids. Per the germline V gene, CDR1 is MDHEN and CDR2 is SYDVKM. Here the CDR3 reads CASFNIPDTQYF.

This chain's CDR3 is CASSRTAGGLETQYF. The V gene is TRBV7-2, the J gene TRBJ2-5; TCRdb returns TRBD2, unconfirmable since there is no DNA. The CDR3 covers 15 residues. Per the germline V gene, CDR1 is SGHTA and CDR2 is FQGNSA.

The chain has TRBV5-4 and TRBJ1-6; TCRdb reports TRBD1, a call that lacks DNA to check it against. Germline CDR1 reads SGHNT; CDR2 reads YYREEE (reference sequence). The CDR3 is made up of 14 amino acids. Here the CDR3 reads CASSLARGDSPLHF.

The CDR3 spells CSARDSGRGFTEAFF. The chain links TRBV20-1 to TRBJ1-1; as DNA is missing, the TRBD1 call by TCRdb cannot be tested. Germline loops: CDR1 DFQATT, CDR2 SNEGSKA (reference sequence). The CDR3 consists of 15 residues.

This chain links TRBV5-1 with TRBJ2-3; lacking DNA, the TRBD1 call made by TCRdb goes unchecked. Germline assignment: CDR1 SGHRS and CDR2 YFSETQ. The length of the CDR3 is 15 residues. The CDR3 sequence is CASSSVDRRTDTQYF.

V gene TRBV24-1 combines with J gene TRBJ2-1; the D call from TCRdb, TRBD2, cannot be confirmed without DNA. The germline V gene encodes CDR1 KGHDR and CDR2 SFDVKD. CDR3 length: 13 amino acids. The CDR3 loop is CATGLAGGPEQFF.

This chain connects TRBV27 to TRBJ2-1. This CDR3 has 13 amino acids. The V gene's germline CDR1 is MNHEY and CDR2 SMNVEV (reference sequence). The CDR3 here is CASSLLGINEQFF.

The chain has TRBV6-2 or TRBV6-3 and TRBJ1-5; no DNA is available, so the TRBD1 call from TCRdb remains unchecked. The CDR3 has 15 residues. Germline-derived CDR1 and CDR2 are MNHEY and SVGEGT. The chain's CDR3 is CASSSPRGTRQPQHF.

This rearrangement joins TRBV7-9 to TRBJ1-2; without DNA, the TCRdb call of TRBD1 cannot be checked. From germline, CDR1 is SEHNR and CDR2 FQNEAQ (reference sequence). The CDR3 has 13 amino acids. The CDR3 here is CASSLDRFYGYTF.

The CDR3 sequence is CASSPGQISYNEQFF. The genes are TRBV18 and TRBJ2-1; no DNA is available, so the TRBD2 call from TCRdb remains unchecked. In germline, CDR1 is KGHSH, CDR2 LQKENI. This CDR3 region has 15 residues.

The chain employs TRBV4-3 and TRBJ1-1; there is no DNA to check the TCRdb D call of TRBD1. Germline CDR1 LGHNA, CDR2 YSLEER. The CDR3 runs to 16 residues. The CDR3 here is CATSYGTGRGNTEAFF.

V and J are TRBV29-1 and TRBJ2-5; TCRdb outputs TRBD1, but without DNA this stays unchecked. Germline V gene data show CDR1 as SQVTM and CDR2 as ANQGSEA. The CDR3 runs to 14 residues. CDR3 loop: CSVDRPGPRETQYF.

This chain uses TRBV7-3 with TRBJ2-3. CDR1 is SGHTA and CDR2 is FQGTGA in the germline V gene. This CDR3 region has 15 residues. The CDR3 loop reads CASSLDGTSGYTQYF.

The CDR3 spells CASSQGELSGRETQYF. This chain joins TRBV3-1 and TRBJ2-5; TCRdb reports TRBD2, a call that lacks DNA to check it against. The CDR3 consists of 16 residues. CDR1 is LGHDT, CDR2 YNNKEL, per germline (reference sequence).

The chain links TRBV7-2 to TRBJ2-5; the D call from TCRdb, TRBD2, cannot be confirmed without DNA. The CDR3 has 16 residues. In germline, CDR1 is SGHTA, CDR2 FQGNSA. The CDR3 is CASTRTSGGYQETQYF.

The V and J genes are TRBV25-1 and TRBJ1-1. This CDR3 region has 11 residues. Looked up from germline, CDR1 is MGHDK and CDR2 is SYGVNS. CDR3 region: CASLGHTEAFF.

This sequence joins TRBV28 and TRBJ2-1; there is no DNA to check the TCRdb D call of TRBD1. The germline V gene encodes CDR1 MDHEN and CDR2 SYDVKM. The length of the CDR3 is 13 residues. CDR3 sequence: CASSIQGAWEQFF.

The chain links TRBV12-3 or TRBV12-4 to TRBJ2-7; without DNA, the TCRdb call of TRBD1 cannot be checked. The CDR3 loop spans 14 amino acids. CDR3 sequence: CASSGDRSSYEQYF.